This T cell receptor beta chain was found in a study of blood T cell repertoires in COVID-19. Study context: The cDNA or gDNA used as material had been derived from T cells, B-cell-depleted T cells, or PBMCs.

The V gene's germline CDR1 is MDHEN and CDR2 SYDVKM. V was shortened by 3 bases and J by 5 bases, with 14 bases between the two germline ends. The CDR3 spans 15 residues. Participants' own reports of clinical history determined their cohort assignment. The assay was immunoSEQ multiplex PCR, and TCRdb's table has in-frame clones only and misses some. The table includes roughly 250,000 clones, roughly 88% detected once. The specimen sequenced was PBMCs or T cells enriched from blood (not recorded which). The genes are TRBV28 and TRBJ1-5; D is unclear. The receptor was isolated from a woman between 35 and 50 years old with acute COVID-19. The CDR3 bases are TGTGCCAGCAGTTTGGAGGCCTTTCCCCATCAGCCCCAGCATTTT. This translates into CASSLEAFPHQPQHF.